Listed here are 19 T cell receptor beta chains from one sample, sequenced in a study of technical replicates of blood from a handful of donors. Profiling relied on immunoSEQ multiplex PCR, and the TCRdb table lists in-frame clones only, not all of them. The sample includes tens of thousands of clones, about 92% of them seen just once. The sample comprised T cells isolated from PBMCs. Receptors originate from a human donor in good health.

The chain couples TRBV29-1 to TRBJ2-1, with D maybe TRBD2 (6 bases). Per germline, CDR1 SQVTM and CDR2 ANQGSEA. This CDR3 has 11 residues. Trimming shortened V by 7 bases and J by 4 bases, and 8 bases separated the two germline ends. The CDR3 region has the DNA TGCAGCGGGAGGGGATACAATGAGCAGTTCTTC. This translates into CSGRGYNEQFF.

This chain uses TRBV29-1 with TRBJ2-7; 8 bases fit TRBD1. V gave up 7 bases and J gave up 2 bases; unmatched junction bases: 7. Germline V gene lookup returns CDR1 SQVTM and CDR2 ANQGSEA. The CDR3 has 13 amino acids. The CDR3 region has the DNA TGCAGCGCTCTGACAGGGGTAGCCTACGAGCAGTACTTC. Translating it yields CSALTGVAYEQYF.

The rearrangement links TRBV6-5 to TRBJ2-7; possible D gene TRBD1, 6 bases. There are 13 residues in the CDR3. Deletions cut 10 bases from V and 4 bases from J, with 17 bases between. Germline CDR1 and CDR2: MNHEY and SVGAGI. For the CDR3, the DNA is TGTGCCACCCGGACAGATAAAGATTACGAGCAGTACTTC. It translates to CATRTDKDYEQYF.

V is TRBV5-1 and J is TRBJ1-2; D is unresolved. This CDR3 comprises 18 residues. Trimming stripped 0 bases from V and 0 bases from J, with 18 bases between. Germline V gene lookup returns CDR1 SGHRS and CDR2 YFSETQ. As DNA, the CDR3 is TGCGCCAGCAGCTTGGCCTCAGACGGCCGGCTAGCTAACTATGGCTACACCTTC. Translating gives CASSLASDGRLANYGYTF.

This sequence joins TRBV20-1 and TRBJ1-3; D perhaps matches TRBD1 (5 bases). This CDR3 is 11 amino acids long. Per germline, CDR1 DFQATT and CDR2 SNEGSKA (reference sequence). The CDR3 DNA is TGCAGCAGGGTTTATGGAAACACCATATATTTT. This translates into CSRVYGNTIYF.

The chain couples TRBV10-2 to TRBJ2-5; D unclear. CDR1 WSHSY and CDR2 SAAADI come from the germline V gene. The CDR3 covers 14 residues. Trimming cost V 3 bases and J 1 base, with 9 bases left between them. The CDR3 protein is CASSDVFVQETQYF. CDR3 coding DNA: TGCGCCAGCAGTGACGTTTTCGTCCAAGAGACCCAGTACTTC.

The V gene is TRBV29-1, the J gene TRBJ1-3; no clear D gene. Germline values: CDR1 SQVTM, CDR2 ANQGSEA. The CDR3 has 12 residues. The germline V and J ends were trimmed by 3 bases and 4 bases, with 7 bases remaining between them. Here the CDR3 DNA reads TGCAGCGTTGACACGGGGGGAAACACCATATATTTT. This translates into CSVDTGGNTIYF.

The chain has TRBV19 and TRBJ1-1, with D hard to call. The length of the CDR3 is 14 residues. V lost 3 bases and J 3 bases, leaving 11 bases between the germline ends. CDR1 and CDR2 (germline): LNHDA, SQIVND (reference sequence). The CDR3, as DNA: TGTGCCAGTAGTATCGAGAGGAGAGACACTGAAGCTTTCTTT. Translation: CASSIERRDTEAFF.

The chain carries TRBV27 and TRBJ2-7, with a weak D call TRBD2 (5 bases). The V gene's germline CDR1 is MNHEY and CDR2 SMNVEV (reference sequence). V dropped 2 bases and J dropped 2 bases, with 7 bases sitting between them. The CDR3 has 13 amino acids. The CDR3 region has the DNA TGTGCCAGCAGTTTAGGGAGCACCTACGAGCAGTACTTC. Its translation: CASSLGSTYEQYF.

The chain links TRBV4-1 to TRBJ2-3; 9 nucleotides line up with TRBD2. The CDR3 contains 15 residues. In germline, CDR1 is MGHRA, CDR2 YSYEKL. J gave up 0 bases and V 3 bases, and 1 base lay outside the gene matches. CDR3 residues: CASSQLAGSTDTQYF. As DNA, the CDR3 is TGCGCCAGCAGCCAGCTAGCGGGAAGCACAGATACGCAGTATTTT.

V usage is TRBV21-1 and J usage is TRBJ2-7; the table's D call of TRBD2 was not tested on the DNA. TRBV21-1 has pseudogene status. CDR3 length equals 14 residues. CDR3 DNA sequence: TGTGCCAGCAGCCCAGCGGGAGAGAAATACGAGCAGTACTTC. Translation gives CASSPAGEKYEQYF.

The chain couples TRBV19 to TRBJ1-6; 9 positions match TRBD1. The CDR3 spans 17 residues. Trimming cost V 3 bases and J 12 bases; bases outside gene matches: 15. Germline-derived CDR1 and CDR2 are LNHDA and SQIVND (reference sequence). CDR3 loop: CASSILLTGTGPKPLHF. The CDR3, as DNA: TGTGCCAGTAGTATCCTTCTGACCGGGACAGGGCCTAAACCCCTCCACTTT.

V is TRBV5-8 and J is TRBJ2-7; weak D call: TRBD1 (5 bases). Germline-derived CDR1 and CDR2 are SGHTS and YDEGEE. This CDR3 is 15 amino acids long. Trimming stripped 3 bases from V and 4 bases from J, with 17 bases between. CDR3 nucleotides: TGTGCCAGCAGCTCCCGGATAGGGGTGTGGTACGAGCAGTACTTC. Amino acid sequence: CASSSRIGVWYEQYF. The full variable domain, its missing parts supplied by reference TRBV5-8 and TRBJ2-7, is EAGVTQSPTHLIKTRGQQATLRCSPISGHTSVYWYQQALGLGLQFLLWYDEGEERNRGNFPPRFSGRQFPNYSSELNVNALELEDSALYLCASSSRIGVWYEQYFGPGTRLTVT.

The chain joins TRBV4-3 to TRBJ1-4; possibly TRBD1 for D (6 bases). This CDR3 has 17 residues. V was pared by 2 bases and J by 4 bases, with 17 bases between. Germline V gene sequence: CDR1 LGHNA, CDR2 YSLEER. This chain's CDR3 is CASSQFGGQEGNEKLFF. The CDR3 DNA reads TGCGCCAGCAGCCAATTCGGGGGGCAAGAGGGTAATGAAAAACTGTTTTTT.

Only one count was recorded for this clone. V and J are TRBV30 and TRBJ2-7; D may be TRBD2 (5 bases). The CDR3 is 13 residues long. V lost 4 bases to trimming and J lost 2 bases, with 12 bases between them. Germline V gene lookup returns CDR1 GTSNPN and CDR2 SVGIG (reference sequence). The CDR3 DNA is TGTGCCTGGAAAGGGCTAGCCCCCTACGAGCAGTACTTC. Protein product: CAWKGLAPYEQYF.

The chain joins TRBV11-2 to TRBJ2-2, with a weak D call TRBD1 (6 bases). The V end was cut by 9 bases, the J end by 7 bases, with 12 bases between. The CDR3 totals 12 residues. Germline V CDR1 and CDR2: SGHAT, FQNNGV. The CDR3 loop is CASLGGVGELFF. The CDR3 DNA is TGTGCCAGTCTAGGGGGAGTCGGGGAGCTGTTTTTT.

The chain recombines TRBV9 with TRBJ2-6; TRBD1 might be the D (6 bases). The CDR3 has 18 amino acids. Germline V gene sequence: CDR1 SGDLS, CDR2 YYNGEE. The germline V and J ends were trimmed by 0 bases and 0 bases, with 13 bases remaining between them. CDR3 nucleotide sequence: TGTGCCAGCAGCGTAGGGGCAGGGGTCGGCTCTGGGGCCAACGTCCTGACTTTC. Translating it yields CASSVGAGVGSGANVLTF.

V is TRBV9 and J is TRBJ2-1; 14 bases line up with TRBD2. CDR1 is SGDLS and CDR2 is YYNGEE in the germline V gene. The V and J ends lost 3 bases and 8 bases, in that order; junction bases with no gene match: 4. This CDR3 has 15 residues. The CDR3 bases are TGTGCCAGCAGCGGGGGACTAGCGGGAGAGCATGAGCAGTTCTTC. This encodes CASSGGLAGEHEQFF.

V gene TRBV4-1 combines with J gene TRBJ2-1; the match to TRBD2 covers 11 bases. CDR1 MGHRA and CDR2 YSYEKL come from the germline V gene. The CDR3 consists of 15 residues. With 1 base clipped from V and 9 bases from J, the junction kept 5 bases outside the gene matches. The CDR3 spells CASSQVLAGETEQFF. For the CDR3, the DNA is TGCGCCAGCAGCCAAGTACTAGCGGGAGAGACTGAGCAGTTCTTC.